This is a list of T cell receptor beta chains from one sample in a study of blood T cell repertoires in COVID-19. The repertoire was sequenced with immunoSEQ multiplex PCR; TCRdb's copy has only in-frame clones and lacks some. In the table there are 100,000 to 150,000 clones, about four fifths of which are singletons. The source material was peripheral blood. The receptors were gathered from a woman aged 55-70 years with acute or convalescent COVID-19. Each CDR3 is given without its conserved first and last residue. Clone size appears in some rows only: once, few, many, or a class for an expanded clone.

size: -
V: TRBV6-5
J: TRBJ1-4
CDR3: ASSLQGNEKLF

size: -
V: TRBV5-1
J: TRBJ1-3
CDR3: ASSWDSGNTIY

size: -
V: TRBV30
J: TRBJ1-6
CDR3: AWTQGTPLH

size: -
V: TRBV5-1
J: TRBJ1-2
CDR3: ASSFDRLGGYT

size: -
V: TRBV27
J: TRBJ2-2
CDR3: ASSPDRNTGELF

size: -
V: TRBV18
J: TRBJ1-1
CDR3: ASSPYPGSTNTEAF

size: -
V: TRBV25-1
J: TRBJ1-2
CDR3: ASSAPTGTGYGYT

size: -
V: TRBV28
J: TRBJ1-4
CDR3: ASSLITGEGNKLF

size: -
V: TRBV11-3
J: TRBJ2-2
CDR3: ASSINSYTGELF

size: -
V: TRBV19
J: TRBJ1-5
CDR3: ASSETGAGQPQH

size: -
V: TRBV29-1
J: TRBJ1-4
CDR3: SVGGGTNEKLF

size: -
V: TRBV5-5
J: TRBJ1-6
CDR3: ASSTQGDRPYNSPLH

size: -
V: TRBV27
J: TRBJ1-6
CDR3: ASSSWEGETSPLH

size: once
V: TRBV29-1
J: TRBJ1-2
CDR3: SAGGGYT

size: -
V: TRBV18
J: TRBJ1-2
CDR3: ASSPILGSANYGYT

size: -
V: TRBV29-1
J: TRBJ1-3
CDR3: SVAGGIQGNTIY

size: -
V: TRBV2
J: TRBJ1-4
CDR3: ASSGDRGRKLF

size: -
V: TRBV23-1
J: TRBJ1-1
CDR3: ASSTRGGGYTEAF

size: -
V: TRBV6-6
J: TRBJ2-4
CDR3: ASSYFGTGGKNIQY

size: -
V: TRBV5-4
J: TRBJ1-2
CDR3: ASSSWEGQRGYT

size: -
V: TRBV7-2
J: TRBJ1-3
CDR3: ASSYTGNTIY

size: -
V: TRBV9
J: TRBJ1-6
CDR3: ASSVGDRQNNSPLH

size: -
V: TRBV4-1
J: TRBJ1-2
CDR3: ASSQANTGTVSNYGYT

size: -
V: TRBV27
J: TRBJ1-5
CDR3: ASSLRPPYTGFSNQPQH

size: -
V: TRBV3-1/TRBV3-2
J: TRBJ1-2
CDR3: ASSQDWAGRGYT

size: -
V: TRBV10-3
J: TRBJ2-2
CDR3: AIRLAPGELF

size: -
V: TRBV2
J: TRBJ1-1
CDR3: ASSVEGVGQQAF

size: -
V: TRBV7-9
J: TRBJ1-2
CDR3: ASSTGQPLNYGYT

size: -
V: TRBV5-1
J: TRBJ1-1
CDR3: ASSFEGQNTEAF

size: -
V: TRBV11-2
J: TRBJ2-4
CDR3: ASSRSQTGEDIQY

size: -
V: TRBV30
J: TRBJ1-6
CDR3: ACGPTGNSPLH

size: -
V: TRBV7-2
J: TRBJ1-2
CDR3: ASSLVSTGGGYT

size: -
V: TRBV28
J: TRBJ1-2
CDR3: ASSPGDPRNYGYT

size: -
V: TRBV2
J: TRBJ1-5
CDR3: ASRERNQPQH

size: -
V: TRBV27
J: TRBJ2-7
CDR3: ASSSVNEQY

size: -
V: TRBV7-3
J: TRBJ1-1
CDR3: ASSLTFNTEAF

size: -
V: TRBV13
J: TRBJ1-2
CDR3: ASSHTGGYGYT

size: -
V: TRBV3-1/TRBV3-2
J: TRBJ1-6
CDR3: ASSPGRANSPLH

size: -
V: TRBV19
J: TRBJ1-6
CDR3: ASSKNRVLSSYNSPLH

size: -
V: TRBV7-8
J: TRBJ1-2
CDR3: ASSPYRDTHDGYT

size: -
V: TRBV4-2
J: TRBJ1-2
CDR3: ASSQDAHPGGLYGYT

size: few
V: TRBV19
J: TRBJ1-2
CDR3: ASRPMGGYYGYT

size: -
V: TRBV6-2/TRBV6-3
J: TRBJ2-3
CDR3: ASSYLQGSMQDTQY

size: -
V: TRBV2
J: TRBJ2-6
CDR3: ASSEAVGAAGANVLT

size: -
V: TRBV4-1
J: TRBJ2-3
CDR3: ASSQISNLAGGGDTQY

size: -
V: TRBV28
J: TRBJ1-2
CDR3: ASSLGTGGSNLYGYT